The sequence of this T cell receptor beta chain was determined in a study of blood T cell repertoires in COVID-19 (dated by TCRdb to the early 2020s). As for the study more broadly: Samples covering the acute and convalescent phases of COVID-19 were provided by collaborators in the United States, Italy and Spain. HLA class I and class II types, where available, came from metadata supplied by the sample provider rather than from assay-based typing. Deeply sampled blood TCRbeta repertoires from subjects exposed to, actively infected with, or recovered from COVID-19 were included in the dataset. A freely available public database, intended as a resource for researchers studying the immune response to SARS-CoV-2, is where the repertoires were released. The prospective study material was composed of cDNA or gDNA derived from T cells, B-cell-depleted T cells, or PBMCs. The samples were drawn from the first 160 participants of the ongoing ImmuneRACE study and from about 1,200 subjects provided by 6 global collaborators. The sample metadata nearly always contained a de-identified subject ID, COVID-19 status, age in years and sex. The investigation overall reported the following: The quantity of clinical and demographic metadata differed by source and by participant and was supplied without curation.

TCRbeta CDR3 regions were amplified from genomic DNA by means of the immunoSEQ Assay, a bias-controlled multiplex PCR. Per the authors' processing: Nucleated cell counts per sample were estimated from amplification of reference gene primers within the assay. To quantify the absolute abundance of each unique TCRbeta CDR3 rearrangement, sequence reads were collapsed and filtered. For each sample, productive Simpson clonality was calculated as the square root of Simpson's diversity index across productive rearrangements. Not all clones reach the TCRdb copy of this immuneACCESS table, which keeps in-frame sequences only. Checked studies attribute under half of the gap to unresolved V genes and leave the rest unexplained. That table gives V, J and clone size, and the DNA gave D and trimming. A total of fewer than 200,000 clones appear in this sample, 70% to 90% of them only once. The ten largest account for under 8.5% of the sample.

Concerning this clone: The target of this receptor is not known. Base-call qualities are not available, and no considerably larger clone is one nucleotide away.

At one collaborating source in Seattle, patients were enrolled during active infection and were followed longitudinally through the course of disease. Each collaborating institution followed its own protocols to collect whole blood in K2EDTA tubes. For TCRbeta analysis, collaborators shipped samples as frozen whole blood, isolated PBMCs, or DNA extracted from either of those sample types. Material: peripheral blood. This TCR came from a woman in her fifties or sixties with COVID-19, enrolled during active disease.

The DNA sequence follows: TGTGCCAGCAGTCGACTAGCGAAGGGCACCGGGGAGCTGTTTTTT. This codes for CASSRLAKGTGELFF. The sequence links TRBV2 to TRBJ2-2; TRBD2 agrees with 8 junctional bases. Trimming takes 5 bases off V and 4 bases off J; junction bases not matched to a gene: 6. The CDR3 runs 15 amino acids, cysteine and phenylalanine included. Solely the CDR3 DNA is kept, with 45 bases framed from the first base. Via the germline V gene, CDR1 is SNHLY and CDR2 FYNNEI.